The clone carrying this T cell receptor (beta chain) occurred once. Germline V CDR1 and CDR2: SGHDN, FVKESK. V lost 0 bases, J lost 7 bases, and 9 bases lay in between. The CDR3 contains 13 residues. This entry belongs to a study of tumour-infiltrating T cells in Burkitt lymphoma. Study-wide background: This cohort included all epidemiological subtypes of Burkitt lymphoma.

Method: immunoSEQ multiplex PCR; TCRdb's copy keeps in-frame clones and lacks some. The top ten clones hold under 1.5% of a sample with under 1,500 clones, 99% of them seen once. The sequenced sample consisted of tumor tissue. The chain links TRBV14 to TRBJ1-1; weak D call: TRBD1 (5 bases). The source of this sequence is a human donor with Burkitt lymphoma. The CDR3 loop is CASSQDGDDEAFF. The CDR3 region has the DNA TGTGCCAGCAGCCAAGATGGGGACGATGAAGCTTTCTTT.